This T cell receptor beta chain was documented in a study of OX40 agonist ivuxolimab in advanced cancers. Across the study: Cohort: around 86% men, mean age 60, aged roughly 23 to 79.

Study outcomes and limitations: Expanded clones were, on average, more numerous among CD8+ T cells than CD4+. CD4+ and CD8+ blood T cells expanded clonally by week 6 at 0.1 to 3.0 mg/kg.

Sequenced by immunoSEQ multiplex PCR; TCRdb stores in-frame clones only, minus some. The profile shows 82,000 or so clones, approximately 90% of them singletons. On this clone itself: Its antigen remains unknown.

This CDR3 is built from 16 residues. The sequenced sample was CD4+ or CD8+ T cells sorted from blood, obtained in a trial of the OX40 agonist ivuxolimab. V usage is TRBV21-1 and J usage is TRBJ1-1; the table's D call, TRBD1, was not checked against the DNA. TRBV21-1 constitutes a pseudogene. This clonotype originated in an adult with an advanced solid tumor such as melanoma, head and neck, liver or kidney cancer. CDR3 loop: CASSKEGKGVNTEAFF. The DNA of the CDR3 is TGTGCCAGCAGCAAAGAAGGGAAGGGGGTTAACACTGAAGCTTTCTTT.